Following are 9 T cell receptor beta chains from one sample sequenced in a study of identical twins. TCRdb processed the 5' RACE reads anew with MiXCR; each CDR3 protein has one entry. The data contain around 1.7 million distinct CDR3 sequences, roughly 35% of them singletons. The sample comprised cord blood. The receptor set was obtained from a newborn girl in good health.

A few counts support this clonotype. The rearrangement uses TRBV20-1 and TRBJ2-3, with unresolved D. Germline loops: CDR1 DFQATT, CDR2 SNEGSKA (reference sequence). V lost 0 bases to trimming and J lost 2 bases, with 15 bases between them. The CDR3 is made up of 16 amino acids. The CDR3 sequence is CSARESARSPTDTQYF. DNA for the CDR3: TGCAGTGCTAGAGAGTCTGCTAGGTCCCCCACAGATACGCAGTATTTT.

This clonotype was detected many times. The chain combines TRBV5-6 with TRBJ2-1, with TRBD1 matching 9 bases. The CDR3 contains 14 residues. The V segment lost 0 bases and the J segment 6 bases; nucleotides outside the gene matches: 1. The V gene's germline CDR1 is SGHDT and CDR2 YYEEEE. This CDR3 is CASSLGGQGNEQFF. CDR3 nucleotide sequence: TGTGCCAGCAGCTTGGGGGGACAGGGCAATGAGCAGTTCTTC.

This clonotype was seen a few times. The gene calls are TRBV2 and TRBJ2-3; 9 bases are a match to TRBD1. Germline CDR1 SNHLY, CDR2 FYNNEI. This CDR3 region has 15 residues. V was pared by 6 bases and J by 2 bases, with 6 bases of the junction left unmatched. The CDR3 bases are TGTGCCAGCAGGCGACAGGGGGACATCACAGATACGCAGTATTTT. Its translation is CASRRQGDITDTQYF.

The chain joins TRBV25-1 to TRBJ2-1, with 9 bases fitting TRBD1. This CDR3 has 14 amino acids. The J segment lost 7 bases and the V segment lost 8 bases, leaving 9 bases of the junction unmatched. CDR1 and CDR2 (germline): MGHDK, SYGVNS. The CDR3 sequence is CASSRQGGRNEQFF. The CDR3 nucleotides are TGTGCCAGCTCCCGACAGGGGGGTAGGAATGAGCAGTTCTTC.

In this sample, this clonotype turned up once. The V call is TRBV12-5, the J call TRBJ2-7; a weak D match, TRBD2 (6 bases). The end of the DNA is better explained by TRBJ2-5, so the J call may be wrong. CDR1 and CDR2 from the germline V gene are LGHNT and FRNRAP. This CDR3 region has 15 residues. The CDR3 reads CASREEAGKWGTQYF. Here the CDR3 DNA reads TGTGCTAGCCGAGAAGAAGCGGGCAAGTGGGGGACCCAGTACTTC.

Comment on this clonotype: With a much larger clone just one base away, this may be a read error. This chain uses TRBV29-1 with TRBJ2-7, with TRBD1 matching 7 bases. The junction had 7 bases not matched to a gene; V was cut back by 4 bases and J by 7 bases. The CDR3 is made up of 12 amino acids. CDR1 SQVTM and CDR2 ANQGSEA come from the germline V gene. The CDR3 DNA reads as TGCAGCGTTGGAGGGGGCTCTGATGAGCAGTACTTC. Encoded protein: CSVGGGSDEQYF.

The rearrangement uses TRBV27 and TRBJ1-1; TRBD1 aligns across 9 bases. This CDR3 has 16 amino acids. Germline-derived CDR1 and CDR2 are MNHEY and SMNVEV (reference sequence). Trimming removed 4 bases from V and 5 bases from J; junction bases left unmatched: 11. CDR3 in DNA: TGTGCCAGCAGTTATCACTTCGGGACAGGGAAGACTGAAGCTTTCTTT. As protein: CASSYHFGTGKTEAFF.

The rearrangement uses TRBV25-1 and TRBJ2-5; TRBD1 aligns across 7 bases. In germline, CDR1 is MGHDK, CDR2 SYGVNS. V lost 2 bases to trimming and J lost 3 bases; unmatched junction nucleotides: 9. The CDR3 is made up of 16 amino acids. CDR3 region: CASSESPGQVKETQYF. CDR3 sequence (DNA): TGTGCCAGCAGTGAAAGCCCTGGACAGGTTAAAGAGACCCAGTACTTC.

V usage is TRBV29-1 and J usage is TRBJ2-3; 10 bases fit TRBD2. The CDR3 is 17 amino acids. The junction had 12 bases not matched to a gene; V was cut back by 4 bases and J by 2 bases. Germline values: CDR1 SQVTM, CDR2 ANQGSEA. The chain's CDR3 is CSVGGLAGEGITDTQYF. The CDR3 DNA follows: TGCAGCGTTGGGGGGCTAGCGGGAGAAGGGATCACAGATACGCAGTATTTT.